This T cell receptor (beta chain) was retrieved from a study of regulatory T cells in long-lasting Graves disease (dated by TCRdb to the early 2020s). As for the study more broadly: To count as having persistent Graves' disease, a patient had to have received antithyroid drug treatment for over 5 years with TSH receptor autoantibodies remaining persistently positive. Patients with persistent Graves' disease were compared with patients with newly diagnosed Graves' disease using TCR sequencing and RNA sequencing of peripheral blood. The study was registered as a clinical trial and conducted in China. A total of around 35 samples were covered by TCR sequencing, comprising around 13 persistent and approximately 20 newly diagnosed Graves' disease patients. On average, persistent Graves' disease patients in the clinical cohort had been on antithyroid drugs for eight to twelve years.

Libraries were built with multiplex PCR. The data were produced on an Illumina HiSeq 4000. CDR3 regions were amplified by Arm-PCR with iRepertoire HTBI primers to construct TCR beta libraries. Before sequencing, the PCR products underwent gel purification. The study's processing was this. Gene usage analysis of CDR3 amino acid clonotypes relied on the 62 TRBV and 13 to 15 TRBJ segments identified across samples. COPE and FqMerger were used to merge filtered high-quality paired reads into contigs. BLAST was used to align contigs to IMGT TRBV, TRBD and TRBJ reference genes, and CDR3 was defined according to IMGT. Highly expanded clones were defined as clonotypes with a frequency above 0.1%. Shannon entropy was used to measure repertoire diversity, and the Gini coefficient was used to measure V-J evenness. Public clonotypes were defined as clonotypes shared by more than one individual. The raw public data were reprocessed by TCRdb itself: fastp quality trimming at Q25, MiXCR clonotype calling, in-frame beta chains only. Identical CDR3 proteins give one entry, which carries the most common genes and DNA. Clone size and V and J calls follow TCRdb, not the original study. The sample table records 650,000 to 700,000 distinct CDR3 sequences; around 32% of these occur just once. Of the sample, about two fifths falls within the top ten clones.

CDR1 and CDR2 (SQVTM, ANQGSEA) derive from the germline V gene. Trimming removed 5 bases from V and 0 bases from J, leaving 11 bases between the germline ends. From the cysteine through the phenylalanine, the CDR3 covers 13 amino acids. The CDR3 DNA has 39 bases and is translated from base 1. What the authors observed across the whole study: Patients with persistent disease shared more public clonotypes (approximately 2,500) than newly diagnosed patients did (approximately 1,000). Preferential use of TRBV28, TRBJ1-2 and TRBJ2-5 was observed in persistent disease, whereas TRBV20-1 and TRBJ2-1 were favored in newly diagnosed disease. Only the TCR beta chain was sequenced and analyzed. Lower TCR Shannon entropy and fewer highly expanded clones were observed in persistent Graves' disease patients than in newly diagnosed patients, which suggested clonal expansion. The small sample size was acknowledged by the authors as a limitation that may reduce accuracy. Peripheral blood alone was examined, since thyroid tissue, which constituted the primary lesion, could not be accessed.

This specimen's time point label, per the study, means: persistent/refractory GD, antithyroid drugs over 5 years with positive TRAb. RNA was extracted from PBMCs in TRIzol for both TCR sequencing and RNA sequencing. Graves' disease was diagnosed according to American Thyroid Association guidelines. Patients for the study were recruited at an endocrinology department in Xi'an, China. From each patient, nine milliliters of peripheral blood was collected into an EDTA anticoagulant tube. PBMCs were isolated by Ficoll Paque Plus density gradient separation without further T cell sorting. An Agilent 2100 Bioanalyzer and agarose gel were used to assess RNA quality, and a NanoDrop 2000 was used to measure RNA concentration. Remarks on this clonotype: This clone's antigen is unknown. No quality values exist for individual bases; no much larger clone is one base distant.

The TCR comes from a female donor with Graves disease. The specimen was peripheral blood mononuclear cells (PBMCs), collected when the disease was refractory, from a patient treated with antithyroid drugs. The chain joins TRBV29-1 to TRBJ2-7; a tentative D match to TRBD2 spans 6 bases. The DNA sequence follows: TGCAGCGTTCCCTCGGGGGACTCCTACGAGCAGTACTTC. It encodes CSVPSGDSYEQYF.